The 28 T cell receptor beta chains below all came from one sample that was sequenced in a study of blood T cell repertoires in COVID-19. This table comes from immunoSEQ multiplex PCR, and its TCRdb copy is limited to in-frame clones, with some not included. The sample has about 150,000 clones; more than 75% are singletons. Material: peripheral blood. These receptors all stem from a human donor in a cohort sampled during active COVID-19.

The gene calls are TRBV5-1 and TRBJ1-4; TRBD1 matches 10 bases. The germline gives CDR1 SGHRS, CDR2 YFSETQ. CDR3 length: 14 amino acids. Trimming removed 4 bases from V and 6 bases from J; junction bases left unmatched: 3. The CDR3 region has the DNA TGCGCCAGCAGCATCGGGACAGGGGATGAAAAACTGTTTTTT. Its protein product is CASSIGTGDEKLFF.

CDR3 loop: CASRHRDYEQYF. CDR3 sequence (DNA): TGTGCCAGCCGACACCGGGACTACGAGCAGTACTTC. The chain employs TRBV28 and TRBJ2-7; possible D gene TRBD2, 5 bases. This CDR3 region has 12 residues. With 8 bases removed from V and 3 bases from J, the gap between germline ends came to 11 bases. Germline V gene sequence: CDR1 MDHEN, CDR2 SYDVKM.

This chain joins TRBV3-1 (or the pseudogene TRBV3-2) and TRBJ1-4; 10 bases line up with TRBD1. The germline gives CDR1 LGHDT, CDR2 YNNKEL (reference sequence). CDR3 length: 15 amino acids. V lost 4 bases to trimming and J lost 8 bases; unmatched junction nucleotides: 7. The CDR3 DNA follows: TGTGCCAGCAGCCCCGGGACAGGGGAGGTGGAAAAACTGTTTTTT. Its protein is CASSPGTGEVEKLFF.

The chain recombines TRBV7-9 with TRBJ2-2; TRBD2 might be the D (6 bases). The CDR3 extends over 14 amino acids. Germline CDR1 and CDR2: SEHNR and FQNEAQ (reference sequence). V was clipped by 2 bases and J by 3 bases, with 7 bases between them. The CDR3 loop is CASSLTGDTGELFF. The CDR3 coding sequence is TGTGCCAGCAGCTTAACGGGGGACACCGGGGAGCTGTTTTTT.

This chain joins TRBV29-1 and TRBJ2-5, with unresolved D. Deletions cut 6 bases from V and 0 bases from J, with 17 bases between. Germline V gives CDR1 SQVTM, CDR2 ANQGSEA. The length of the CDR3 is 15 residues. Written as DNA, the CDR3 is TGCAGCGTCCCCCCCCTCACCGGGTACCAAGAGACCCAGTACTTC. Residues: CSVPPLTGYQETQYF.

J is TRBJ2-3 and V is TRBV7-3, with 8 positions matching TRBD2. This CDR3 region has 17 residues. With 2 bases clipped from V and 1 base from J, the junction kept 8 bases outside the gene matches. CDR1 is SGHTA and CDR2 is FQGTGA in the germline V gene. CDR3: CASSLDGLAGRTDTQYF. DNA of the CDR3: TGTGCCAGCAGCTTAGATGGTCTAGCGGGCCGCACAGATACGCAGTATTTT.

The genes are TRBV5-1 and TRBJ1-1; the match to TRBD1 covers 8 bases. There are 14 residues in the CDR3. The germline V gene has CDR1 SGHRS and CDR2 YFSETQ. Trimming removed 0 bases from V and 8 bases from J; junction bases left unmatched: 6. CDR3 region: CASSLGGQGSEAFF. As DNA, the CDR3 is TGCGCCAGCAGCTTGGGAGGACAGGGAAGCGAAGCTTTCTTT. Full variable domain (remainder filled in from reference TRBV5-1 and TRBJ1-1): KAGVTQTPRYLIKTRGQQVTLSCSPISGHRSVSWYQQTPGQGLQFLFEYFSETQRNKGNFPGRFSGRQFSNSRSEMNVSTLELGDSALYLCASSLGGQGSEAFFGQGTRLTVV.

V usage is TRBV19 and J usage is TRBJ2-1, with TRBD1 matching over 10 bases. The CDR3 runs 18 residues. Germline assignment: CDR1 LNHDA and CDR2 SQIVND (reference sequence). Trimming at V came to 5 bases and at J to 2 bases, leaving 12 bases not matched to a gene. In nucleotides, the CDR3 is TGTGCCAGTAGTCGGGCTTGGGAGACAGGGGGCGCCTACAATGAGCAGTTCTTC. Its translation is CASSRAWETGGAYNEQFF.

The chain combines TRBV19 with TRBJ1-2; 9 positions match TRBD1. The germline V gene encodes CDR1 LNHDA and CDR2 SQIVND (reference sequence). V gave up 5 bases and J gave up 5 bases; unmatched junction bases: 12. This CDR3 has 16 amino acids. This CDR3 is CASSAPPGQGLYGYTF. Written as DNA, the CDR3 is TGTGCCAGTAGTGCCCCCCCGGGACAGGGTCTATATGGCTACACCTTC.

The genes are TRBV19 and TRBJ1-2; D may be TRBD1 (5 bases). CDR3 length equals 16 residues. The germline V gene encodes CDR1 LNHDA and CDR2 SQIVND (reference sequence). Trimming cost V 5 bases and J 5 bases, with 21 bases left between them. The CDR3 bases are TGTGCCAGTAGTTCCACCAAGGGGCCAAACCTATATGGCTACACCTTC. Protein sequence: CASSSTKGPNLYGYTF. Full variable domain (rest looked up from reference TRBV19 and TRBJ1-2): DGGITQSPKYLFRKEGQNVTLSCEQNLNHDAMYWYRQDPGQGLRLIYYSQIVNDFQKGDIAEGYSVSREKKESFPLTVTSAQKNPTAFYLCASSSTKGPNLYGYTFGSGTRLTVV.

The chain is built from TRBV4-1 and TRBJ1-5; possibly TRBD1 for D (6 bases). V was pared by 2 bases and J by 0 bases, with 17 bases between. In germline, CDR1 is MGHRA, CDR2 YSYEKL. The CDR3 contains 18 residues. The CDR3 sequence: CASSQQLRGTLSNQPQHF. CDR3 nucleotides: TGCGCCAGCAGCCAACAGTTGAGGGGGACACTTAGCAATCAGCCCCAGCATTTT.

This chain joins TRBV3-1 (or the pseudogene TRBV3-2) and TRBJ1-2, with TRBD1 as a possible D gene (6 bases). The CDR3 consists of 15 residues. V was cut by 1 base and J by 3 bases, with 12 bases left in between. In germline, CDR1 is LGHDT, CDR2 YNNKEL (reference sequence). The CDR3 loop is CASSQGDRYHYGYTF. The CDR3 region has the DNA TGTGCCAGCAGCCAAGGAGACAGGTATCACTATGGCTACACCTTC.

Written as DNA, the CDR3 is TGTGCCAGCAGTGGACAGGTTGTCACCGGGGAGCTGTTTTTT. It translates to CASSGQVVTGELFF. The gene calls are TRBV2 and TRBJ2-2; possibly TRBD1 for D (6 bases). V lost 4 bases to trimming and J lost 4 bases, with 10 bases between them. Germline CDR1 reads SNHLY; CDR2 reads FYNNEI. The CDR3 extends over 14 amino acids.

This clone has just one count. CDR3 sequence reads: CASSQDVSGDYGYTF. In nucleotides, the CDR3 is TGTGCCAGCAGCCAAGATGTTTCGGGGGACTATGGCTACACCTTC. This chain joins TRBV3-1 (or the pseudogene TRBV3-2) and TRBJ1-2, with D possibly being TRBD1 (5 bases). Germline V gives CDR1 LGHDT, CDR2 YNNKEL (reference sequence). Trimming cost V 0 bases and J 3 bases, with 11 bases left between them. This CDR3 contains 15 residues.

The CDR3 DNA is TGTGCCAGCAGTCGTAGCGGCAACACCGGGGAGCTGTTTTTT. Amino acid sequence: CASSRSGNTGELFF. V usage is TRBV25-1 and J usage is TRBJ2-2; D possibly corresponds to TRBD2 (6 bases). Germline V gives CDR1 MGHDK, CDR2 SYGVNS. V lost 5 bases and J lost 2, with 9 bases in between. The length of the CDR3 is 14 residues.

The chain combines TRBV19 with TRBJ2-1, with 8 bases aligning to TRBD2. The trim removed 3 bases at V and 5 bases at J, leaving 12 bases unmatched. The CDR3 length is 17 residues. The germline V gene has CDR1 LNHDA and CDR2 SQIVND (reference sequence). In nucleotides, the CDR3 is TGTGCCAGTAGTATTCTGAGCGGGGGACGATGGAACAATGAGCAGTTCTTC. This gives the protein CASSILSGGRWNNEQFF. The full variable domain, rest sourced from reference TRBV19 and TRBJ2-1, is DGGITQSPKYLFRKEGQNVTLSCEQNLNHDAMYWYRQDPGQGLRLIYYSQIVNDFQKGDIAEGYSVSREKKESFPLTVTSAQKNPTAFYLCASSILSGGRWNNEQFFGPGTRLTVL.

This clone has only a few counts. The rearrangement uses TRBV29-1 and TRBJ2-2; D might be TRBD2 (6 bases). Trimming took 4 bases from V and 6 from J, leaving 6 bases between them. The germline gives CDR1 SQVTM, CDR2 ANQGSEA. This CDR3 has 11 amino acids. The CDR3 DNA reads TGCAGCGTTGGGGGGGCCGGGGAGCTGTTTTTT. Protein: CSVGGAGELFF.

The CDR3 nucleotides read TGTGCCATCAGGGACCCAGGGGGCGGTGAGAAAGAGACCCAGTACTTC. Translation: CAIRDPGGGEKETQYF. The chain uses TRBV10-3 and TRBJ2-5; 8 nucleotides match TRBD1. The CDR3 extends over 16 amino acids. The J segment lost 3 bases and the V segment lost 6 bases, leaving 12 bases of the junction unmatched. Germline V gene lookup returns CDR1 ENHRY and CDR2 SYGVKD.

Concerning this clone itself: The germline gene is not matched at one end of the junction; a read error may be the cause. This chain uses TRBV7-7 with TRBJ2-2; 7 positions agree with TRBD1. CDR1 and CDR2 (germline): SSHAT, FNYEAQ (reference sequence). The CDR3 is 15 residues long. Here the CDR3 DNA reads TGTGCTAGCAGCCCCGACAGGGCCCTCTCCGGGGAGCTGTTTTTT. Its translation: CASSPDRALSGELFF.

This rearrangement joins TRBV29-1 to TRBJ1-1, with 9 positions matching TRBD1. From germline, CDR1 is SQVTM and CDR2 ANQGSEA. Losses at the gene ends were 4 bases for V and 5 bases for J; bases not matched to a gene: 2. The CDR3 has 12 amino acids. The CDR3 sequence: CSVVTGGTEAFF. The CDR3 coding sequence is TGCAGCGTTGTGACAGGGGGAACTGAAGCTTTCTTT. Complete variable domain (other parts from reference TRBV29-1 and TRBJ1-1): SAVISQKPSRDICQRGTSLTIQCQVDSQVTMMFWYRQQPGQSLTLIATANQGSEATYESGFVIDKFPISRPNLTFSTLTVSNMSPEDSSIYLCSVVTGGTEAFFGQGTRLTVV.

The V gene is TRBV10-1, the J gene TRBJ2-1, with D hard to call. Germline CDR1 is WNHNN and CDR2 is SYGVQD (reference sequence). The CDR3 spans 12 residues. V was shortened by 4 bases and J by 6 bases, with 7 bases between the two germline ends. CDR3 in amino acids: CASSGGSNEQFF. In DNA form, the CDR3 reads TGCGCCAGCAGTGGCGGTAGCAATGAGCAGTTCTTC.

CDR3 DNA: TGTGCCAGCAGCTTAATCGCCAGCGCCTACTCCTACAATGAGCAGTTCTTC. Residues: CASSLIASAYSYNEQFF. The chain employs TRBV7-3 and TRBJ2-1; no clear D. This CDR3 is 17 amino acids long. In germline, CDR1 is SGHTA, CDR2 FQGTGA. With 1 base removed from V and 0 bases from J, the gap between germline ends came to 13 bases.

This rearrangement joins TRBV29-1 to TRBJ2-3; 11 bases match TRBD2. Germline lookup yields CDR1 SQVTM and CDR2 ANQGSEA. The CDR3 is made up of 14 amino acids. Unmatched junction bases numbered 0, after V lost 4 bases and J lost 0 bases. CDR3 sequence: CSVGTSGSTDTQYF. The DNA for the CDR3 is TGCAGCGTTGGGACTAGCGGGAGCACAGATACGCAGTATTTT.

The chain is built from TRBV4-1 and TRBJ2-7; possible D gene TRBD1, 6 bases. Germline V CDR1 and CDR2: MGHRA, YSYEKL. The CDR3 consists of 15 residues. Trimming stripped 4 bases from V and 0 bases from J, with 13 bases between. In DNA, the CDR3 is TGCGCCAGCAGCCCAGAGAACAGGGCCTCCTACGAGCAGTACGTC. This translates into CASSPENRASYEQYV.

The chain carries TRBV18 and TRBJ1-1, with D perhaps TRBD1 (5 bases). Germline V lookup: CDR1 KGHSH, CDR2 LQKENI. Trimming took 0 bases from V and 1 from J, leaving 9 bases between them. This CDR3 has 15 amino acids. The CDR3 protein is CASSPPGPSNTEAFF. The DNA of the CDR3 is TGTGCCAGCTCACCACCGGGGCCCTCGAACACTGAAGCTTTCTTT.

The chain uses TRBV15 and TRBJ1-3; 7 nucleotides align to TRBD1. The V segment lost 0 bases and the J segment 4 bases; nucleotides outside the gene matches: 9. In germline, CDR1 is LNHNV, CDR2 YYDKDF (reference sequence). CDR3 length equals 17 residues. The chain's CDR3 is CATSRDRREGAGNTIYF. The CDR3 region has the DNA TGTGCCACCAGCAGAGACAGACGAGAGGGGGCGGGAAACACCATATATTTT.

J is TRBJ1-1 and V is TRBV9; D remains unclear. V lost 2 bases, J lost 8 bases, and 19 bases lay in between. The CDR3 spans 15 residues. Germline V gene sequence: CDR1 SGDLS, CDR2 YYNGEE. CDR3 sequence reads: CASSVAGPPEGEAFF. The DNA of the CDR3 is TGTGCCAGCAGCGTGGCGGGCCCCCCTGAGGGAGAAGCTTTCTTT.

This sequence joins TRBV14 and TRBJ1-1; tentatively, D is TRBD1 (6 bases). V lost 0 bases to trimming and J lost 4 bases, with 6 bases between them. There are 13 residues in the CDR3. Germline CDR1 and CDR2: SGHDN and FVKESK. This CDR3 is CASSQDRGTEAFF. The CDR3 DNA reads as TGTGCCAGCAGCCAAGACAGGGGCACTGAAGCTTTCTTT.